This paragraph covers one T cell receptor beta chain sequence. These data originate in a study of Ad26.COV2.S vaccination and SARS-CoV-2 variants. The wider study: Ad26.COV2.S given intramuscularly, once or twice 56 days apart.

The data were produced by immunoSEQ multiplex PCR, yet TCRdb's version contains in-frame clones alone and is incomplete. Of a few hundred thousand clones in the sample, around 87% were seen once. Germline V gives CDR1 SNHLY, CDR2 FYNNEI. V lost 7 bases, J lost 6 bases, and 12 bases lay in between. The CDR3 totals 12 residues. The treatment was: some 20 received Ad26.COV2.S at low or high dose, single or two shots; 5 received placebo; per-sample allocation not given. On day 63 after the first injection, vaccine and placebo recipients gave samples. Boston provided a donor who was an adult aged 18-55 years.

This TCR was sampled from a person aged 18-60 years who received the Ad26.COV2.S COVID-19 vaccine or a placebo. J is TRBJ1-2 and V is TRBV2; no definite D call. This sample comprised peripheral blood, obtained in a trial of Ad26.COV2.S vaccine versus placebo. CDR3 region: CASKIGRNGYTF. The CDR3 DNA follows: TGTGCCAGCAAAATCGGGAGGAATGGCTACACCTTC.